Presented here are 15 T cell receptor beta chains from one specimen sequenced in a study of blood T cells in healthy people across ages. A second about 6 to 12 cycle PCR used barcoded and J-beta primers. TCRdb reprocessed the 5' RACE reads via MiXCR and lists one record per CDR3 protein. The table has around 500,000 distinct CDR3 sequences, roughly 48% seen once. Sequenced sample: blood. These receptors all stem from an elderly man in good health.

The chain combines TRBV11-2 with TRBJ2-3, with D possibly being TRBD2 (6 bases). Deletions cut 5 bases from V and 11 bases from J, with 14 bases between. Per germline, CDR1 SGHAT and CDR2 FQNNGV. The CDR3 runs 12 residues. The CDR3 DNA is TGTGCCAGCAGCCCAGGGACTTGGGGGCAGTATTTT. This codes for CASSPGTWGQYF. Complete variable domain (other parts from reference TRBV11-2 and TRBJ2-3): EAGVAQSPRYKIIEKRQSVAFWCNPISGHATLYWYQQILGQGPKLLIQFQNNGVVDDSQLPKDRFSAERLKGVDSTLKIQPAKLEDSAVYLCASSPGTWGQYFGPGTRLTVL.

This clonotype was seen more than once but under ten times. This chain links TRBV7-9 with TRBJ1-1, with D possibly TRBD1 on 5 matching bases. CDR1 and CDR2 from the germline V gene are SEHNR and FQNEAQ (reference sequence). CDR3 length: 14 amino acids. The V end was cut by 5 bases, the J end by 5 bases, with 15 bases between. The CDR3 reads CASSTPPSGTEAFF. The CDR3 nucleotides are TGTGCCAGCAGCACACCACCGTCAGGGACTGAAGCTTTCTTT.

This chain uses TRBV3-1 with TRBJ2-1; D assignment may be TRBD1 or TRBD2 (6 bases each). V lost 4 bases and J 2 bases, leaving 27 bases between the germline ends. The CDR3 is 20 amino acids. CDR1 and CDR2 from the germline V gene are LGHDT and YNNKEL (reference sequence). The CDR3 sequence: CASSLRHPWGANPTYNEQFF. CDR3 nucleotides: TGTGCCAGCAGCCTTCGCCACCCTTGGGGGGCCAATCCTACCTACAATGAGCAGTTCTTC.

The genes are TRBV4-3 and TRBJ2-1, with D maybe TRBD2 (5 bases). The CDR3 spans 13 residues. Trimming stripped 0 bases from V and 9 bases from J, with 9 bases between. Germline CDR1 and CDR2: LGHNA and YSLEER. Here the CDR3 reads CASSQEVSGEQFF. CDR3 sequence (DNA): TGCGCCAGCAGCCAAGAAGTCAGCGGTGAGCAGTTCTTC.

The chain uses TRBV20-1 and TRBJ2-3; 7 nucleotides agree with TRBD2. The CDR3 totals 14 residues. The J segment lost 4 bases and the V segment lost 5 bases, leaving 9 bases of the junction unmatched. From germline, CDR1 is DFQATT and CDR2 SNEGSKA (reference sequence). CDR3 amino acids: CSAPDHRGADTQYF. As DNA, the CDR3 is TGCAGTGCTCCCGACCACCGGGGGGCAGATACGCAGTATTTT.

This chain connects TRBV5-1 to TRBJ1-1; D is ambiguous. The CDR3 extends over 12 amino acids. V shed 0 bases and J shed 6 bases, with 6 bases lying between them. CDR1 is SGHRS and CDR2 is YFSETQ in the germline V gene. In nucleotides, the CDR3 is TGCGCCAGCAGCTTGGTCGCCGCTGAAGCTTTCTTT. Translation: CASSLVAAEAFF.

This clonotype has a count of ten or more. J is TRBJ1-2 and V is TRBV6-6, with unresolved D. Germline V gene sequence: CDR1 MNHNY, CDR2 SVGAGI (reference sequence). The V end lost 2 bases, the J end lost 4 bases, and 8 bases lay between the germline ends. The CDR3 spans 13 residues. The CDR3 spells CASSYVGSYGYTF. DNA of the CDR3: TGTGCCAGCAGTTACGTGGGAAGCTATGGCTACACCTTC.

The chain is built from TRBV28 and TRBJ2-7; 8 bases map to TRBD2. V lost 5 bases to trimming and J lost 3 bases; unmatched junction nucleotides: 6. CDR1 and CDR2 from the germline V gene are MDHEN and SYDVKM. The CDR3 runs 14 residues. CDR3 in amino acids: CASSVPGTSYEQYF. In DNA, the CDR3 is TGTGCCAGCAGTGTGCCCGGGACTAGCTACGAGCAGTACTTC.

This clonotype has more than one count but fewer than ten. This sequence joins TRBV12-3 or TRBV12-4 and TRBJ1-6, with D unresolved. The CDR3 consists of 14 residues. The ends were cut back, 5 bases at V and 10 bases at J, with 15 bases in the middle. In DNA, the CDR3 is TGTGCCAGCAGTCCCGGCCCCAAGAGGTCACCCCTCCACTTT. Its translation: CASSPGPKRSPLHF.

The chain uses TRBV5-8 and TRBJ2-3, with TRBD1 as a possible D gene (5 bases). This CDR3 is built from 12 residues. Trimming cost V 3 bases and J 5 bases, with 7 bases left between them. The V gene's germline CDR1 is SGHTS and CDR2 YDEGEE. CDR3 residues: CASSWTRDTQYF. The CDR3 DNA reads as TGTGCCAGCAGCTGGACACGAGATACGCAGTATTTT.

The table lists this clonotype with a few counts. The genes are TRBV3-1 and TRBJ2-7; unclear D gene. The V end was cut by 0 bases, the J end by 3 bases, with 9 bases between. CDR1 and CDR2 from the germline V gene are LGHDT and YNNKEL (reference sequence). This CDR3 spans 14 amino acids. The CDR3 nucleotides read TGTGCCAGCAGCCAAGATTGGAAGAGCTACGAGCAGTACTTC. It is translated as CASSQDWKSYEQYF.

The V call is TRBV5-1, the J call TRBJ2-7; tentative D call: TRBD2 (5 bases). The germline V gene encodes CDR1 SGHRS and CDR2 YFSETQ. V lost 6 bases and J lost 0, with 13 bases in between. This CDR3 contains 14 residues. CDR3 residues: CASTGMARSYEQYF. The DNA for the CDR3 is TGCGCCAGCACCGGGATGGCTCGCTCCTACGAGCAGTACTTC.

This clonotype has ten or more counts. The chain joins TRBV4-1 to TRBJ2-5; TRBD2 aligns across 9 bases. V was pared by 2 bases and J by 7 bases, with 5 bases of the junction left unmatched. Germline loops: CDR1 MGHRA, CDR2 YSYEKL. The CDR3 is made up of 14 amino acids. CDR3 protein: CASSQQRGAVTQYF. The CDR3 nucleotides read TGCGCCAGCAGCCAACAGCGGGGGGCCGTGACCCAGTACTTC.

V is TRBV29-1 and J is TRBJ2-1; D possibly corresponds to TRBD2 (5 bases). This CDR3 comprises 11 residues. The V and J ends lost 5 bases and 13 bases respectively, with 15 bases between them. The germline gives CDR1 SQVTM, CDR2 ANQGSEA. CDR3 nucleotide sequence: TGCAGCGTTCAAAGCGGTTGGTCCCAGTTCTTC. Its translation is CSVQSGWSQFF.

This clonotype was counted a few times. The rearrangement links TRBV20-1 to TRBJ2-1; 7 bases are a match to TRBD1. Germline assignment: CDR1 DFQATT and CDR2 SNEGSKA (reference sequence). CDR3 length equals 12 residues. After removal of 5 bases from V and 6 bases from J, the junction contained 4 bases not matched to a gene. CDR3 sequence reads: CSASPGGNEQFF. Written as DNA, the CDR3 is TGCAGTGCTTCCCCAGGGGGCAATGAGCAGTTCTTC.